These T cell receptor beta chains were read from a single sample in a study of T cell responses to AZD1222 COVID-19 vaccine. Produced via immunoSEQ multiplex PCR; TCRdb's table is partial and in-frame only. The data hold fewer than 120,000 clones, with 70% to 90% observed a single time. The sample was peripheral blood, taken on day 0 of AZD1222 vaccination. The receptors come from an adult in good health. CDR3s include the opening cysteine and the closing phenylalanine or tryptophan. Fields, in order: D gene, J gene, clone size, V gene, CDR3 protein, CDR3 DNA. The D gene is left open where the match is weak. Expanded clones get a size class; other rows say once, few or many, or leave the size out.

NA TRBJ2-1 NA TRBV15 CATSRDLGLALSYNEQFF TGTGCCACCAGCAGAGATCTCGGCCTAGCTCTCTCCTACAATGAGCAGTTCTTC
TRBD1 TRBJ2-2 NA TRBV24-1 CATSDTGTGVGELFF TGTGCCACCAGTGATACCGGGACAGGGGTCGGGGAGCTGTTTTTT
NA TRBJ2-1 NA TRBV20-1 CSARWGHEQFF TGCAGTGCTAGATGGGGTCATGAGCAGTTCTTC
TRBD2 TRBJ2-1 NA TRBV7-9 CASSFATGTSVDNEQFF TGTGCCAGCAGCTTCGCAACCGGGACTAGCGTTGACAATGAGCAGTTCTTC
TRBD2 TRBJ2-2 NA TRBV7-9 CASNYRTAGADGELFF TGTGCCAGCAACTACCGGACAGCGGGAGCCGACGGGGAGCTGTTTTTT
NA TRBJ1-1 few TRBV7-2 CASSLSRAEAFF TGTGCCAGCAGCTTATCCAGGGCTGAAGCTTTCTTT
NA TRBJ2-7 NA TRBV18 CASSPGTTYEQYF TGTGCCAGCTCACCCGGGACAACTTACGAGCAGTACTTC
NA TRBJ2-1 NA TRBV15 CATSRSTGTIDNEQFF TGTGCCACCAGCAGAAGTACCGGGACAATCGACAATGAGCAGTTCTTC
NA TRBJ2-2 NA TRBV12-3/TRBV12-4 CASKLPTGELFF TGTGCCAGCAAGCTACCCACCGGGGAGCTGTTTTTT
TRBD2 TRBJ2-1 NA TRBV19 CASSRASGAHNEQFF TGTGCCAGTAGTAGGGCTAGCGGGGCCCACAATGAGCAGTTCTTC
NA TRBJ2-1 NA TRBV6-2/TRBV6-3 CASSSAAGTAHNEQFF TGTGCCAGCAGTTCCGCGGCGGGGACAGCACACAATGAGCAGTTCTTC
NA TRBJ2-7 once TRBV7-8 CASSLAATGSSYEQYF TGTGCCAGCAGCTTAGCGGCGACAGGTAGCTCCTACGAGCAGTACTTC
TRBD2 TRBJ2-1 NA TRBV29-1 CSVSPGGGEQFF TGCAGCGTTTCCCCCGGCGGGGGAGAGCAGTTCTTC
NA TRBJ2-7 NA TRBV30 CAWKGPSSYEQYF TGTGCCTGGAAGGGGCCCAGCTCCTACGAGCAGTACTTC
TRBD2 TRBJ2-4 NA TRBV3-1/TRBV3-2 CASSQGERGDIQYF TGTGCCAGCAGCCAAGGGGAGCGGGGGGACATTCAGTACTTC
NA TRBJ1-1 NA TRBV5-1 CASSSGDVPEAFF TGCGCCAGCAGCTCGGGGGATGTTCCTGAAGCTTTCTTT
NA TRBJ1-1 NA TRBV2 CASSPAVKAFF TGTGCCAGCAGTCCCGCGGTGAAAGCTTTCTTT
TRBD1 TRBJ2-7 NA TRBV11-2 CASSLGNRGYEQYF TGTGCCAGCAGCTTAGGAAACAGGGGGTACGAGCAGTACTTC
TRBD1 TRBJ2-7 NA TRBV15 CATSRGQGAIYEQYF TGTGCCACCTCTAGAGGACAGGGGGCAATATACGAGCAGTACTTC
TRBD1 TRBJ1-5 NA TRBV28 CASSSPPGSGGFNQPQHF TGTGCCAGCAGTTCACCGCCCGGCTCAGGGGGTTTTAATCAGCCCCAGCATTTT
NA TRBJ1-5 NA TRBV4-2 CASSQDLSNQPQHF TGTGCCAGCAGCCAAGATCTTAGCAATCAGCCCCAGCATTTT
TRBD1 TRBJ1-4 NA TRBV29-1 CSVEGGQTNEKLFF TGCAGCGTTGAAGGGGGACAGACTAATGAAAAACTGTTTTTT
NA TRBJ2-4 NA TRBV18 CASSPPPLGDIQYF TGTGCCAGCTCACCACCCCCGCTAGGGGACATTCAGTACTTC
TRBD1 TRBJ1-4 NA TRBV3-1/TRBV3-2 CASSQGQVNEKLFF TGTGCCAGCAGCCAGGGACAGGTTAATGAAAAACTGTTTTTT
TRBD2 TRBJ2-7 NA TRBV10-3 CAISEVAGPYEQYF TGTGCCATCAGTGAGGTAGCGGGACCATACGAGCAGTACTTC
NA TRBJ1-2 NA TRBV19 CASRNLLGEGNYGYTF TGTGCCAGTAGGAACCTCCTTGGGGAGGGCAACTATGGCTACACCTTC
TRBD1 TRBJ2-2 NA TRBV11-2 CASSLGTGVGGELFF TGTGCCAGCAGCCTCGGGACAGGGGTCGGCGGGGAGCTGTTTTTT
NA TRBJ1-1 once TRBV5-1 CASSLGPTRSNTEAFF TGCGCCAGCAGCTTGGGACCCACAAGGTCCAACACTGAAGCTTTCTTT
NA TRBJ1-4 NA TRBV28 CASSLIDNEKLFF TGTGCCAGCAGTTTAATCGATAATGAAAAACTGTTTTTT
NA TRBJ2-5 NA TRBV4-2 CASSQESGEKTQYF TGTGCCAGCAGCCAAGAATCCGGCGAGAAGACCCAGTACTTC
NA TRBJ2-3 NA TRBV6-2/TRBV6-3 CASSLQEGSTDTQYF TGTGCCAGCAGTCTACAGGAGGGTAGCACAGATACGCAGTATTTT
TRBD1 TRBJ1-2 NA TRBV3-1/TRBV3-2 CASSQASRGNGYTF TGTGCCAGCAGCCAAGCTAGCAGGGGGAATGGCTACACCTTC
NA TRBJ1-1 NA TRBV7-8 CASSSTVNTEAFF TGTGCCAGCAGCTCGACAGTGAACACTGAAGCTTTCTTT
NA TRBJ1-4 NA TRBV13 CASSLGLGDFATNEKLFF TGTGCCAGCAGCTTAGGCCTTGGGGACTTTGCAACTAATGAAAAACTGTTTTTT
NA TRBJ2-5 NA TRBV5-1 CASRPGVQETQYF TGCGCCAGCAGACCCGGGGTCCAAGAGACCCAGTACTTC
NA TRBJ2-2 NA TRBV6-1 CASSETGSATGELFF TGTGCCAGCAGTGAAACCGGGTCAGCGACCGGGGAGCTGTTTTTT
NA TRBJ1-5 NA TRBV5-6 CASSRGRFSNQPQHF TGTGCCAGCAGTCGGGGACGGTTTAGCAATCAGCCCCAGCATTTT
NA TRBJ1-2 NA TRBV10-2 CASSRAPSEPSGYTF TGCGCCAGCAGCCGAGCACCGAGTGAACCCTCGGGCTACACCTTC
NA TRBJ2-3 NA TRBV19 CASDLGGRTDTQYF TGTGCCAGTGATTTAGGGGGACGGACAGATACGCAGTATTTT
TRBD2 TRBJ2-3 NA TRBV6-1 CASSDLRTSGKGTDTQYF TGTGCCAGCAGTGACCTGCGGACTAGCGGGAAGGGCACAGATACGCAGTATTTT
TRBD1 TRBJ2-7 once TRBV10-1 CASSGPRTGGYEQYF TGCGCCAGCAGTGGCCCACGGACAGGGGGCTACGAGCAGTACTTC
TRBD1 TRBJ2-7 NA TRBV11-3 CASSLGTGGTYEQYF TGTGCCAGCAGCTTAGGCACAGGGGGAACCTACGAGCAGTACTTC
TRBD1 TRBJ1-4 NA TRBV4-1 CASSQVGTGGEKLFF TGCGCCAGCAGCCAAGTAGGGACAGGGGGCGAAAAACTGTTTTTT
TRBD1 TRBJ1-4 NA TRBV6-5 CATRDRDRANEKLFF TGTGCCACCAGAGACCGGGACAGGGCTAATGAAAAACTGTTTTTT
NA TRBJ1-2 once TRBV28 CASSLGTIGSTPTHGYTF TGTGCCAGCAGTCTCGGGACAATCGGCAGCACACCCACACATGGCTACACCTTC
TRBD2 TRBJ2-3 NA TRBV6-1 CASSGRLAGGPDTQYF TGTGCCAGCAGTGGTAGACTAGCGGGGGGGCCGGATACGCAGTATTTT
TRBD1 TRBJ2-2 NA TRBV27 CASSFQRTGVGTGELFF TGTGCCAGCAGTTTCCAAAGGACAGGGGTGGGCACCGGGGAGCTGTTTTTT
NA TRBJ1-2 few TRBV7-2 CASSLEGSAFYGYTF TGTGCCAGCAGCTTAGAAGGGTCAGCCTTCTATGGCTACACCTTC
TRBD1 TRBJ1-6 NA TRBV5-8 CASSSIRRDRGNSPLHF TGTGCCAGCAGCTCTATTCGCCGGGACAGGGGTAATTCACCCCTCCACTTT
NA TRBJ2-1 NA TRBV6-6 CALRGQANNEQFF TGTGCCTTGAGAGGGCAGGCCAACAATGAGCAGTTCTTC
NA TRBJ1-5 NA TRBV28 CASSLVRQPQHF TGTGCCAGCAGCTTAGTAAGGCAGCCCCAGCATTTT
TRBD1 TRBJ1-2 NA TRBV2 CASSFGTGEYYGYTF TGTGCCAGCAGCTTCGGGACAGGGGAGTACTATGGCTACACCTTC
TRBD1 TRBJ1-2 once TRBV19 CASSKQGHYGYTF TGTGCCAGTAGTAAACAGGGGCACTATGGCTACACCTTC
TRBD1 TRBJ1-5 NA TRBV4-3 CASSHEWTGVNQPQHF TGCGCCAGCAGCCATGAGTGGACAGGGGTGAATCAGCCCCAGCATTTT
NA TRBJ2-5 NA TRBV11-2 CASSLAQGGETQYF TGTGCCAGCAGCTTAGCACAGGGAGGGGAGACCCAGTACTTC
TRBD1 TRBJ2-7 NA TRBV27 CASSSPGQGGYEQYF TGTGCCAGCAGTTCCCCCGGACAGGGTGGGTACGAGCAGTACTTC
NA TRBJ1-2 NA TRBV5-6 CASSPDPFFYGYTF TGTGCCAGCAGTCCAGACCCTTTTTTCTATGGCTACACCTTC
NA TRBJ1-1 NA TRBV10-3 CAIRNPGGRGKPEAFF TGTGCCATCAGGAACCCTGGGGGAAGGGGAAAGCCTGAAGCTTTCTTT
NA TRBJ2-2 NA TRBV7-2 CASSLTGTNTGELFF TGTGCCAGCAGCTTAACGGGAACGAACACCGGGGAGCTGTTTTTT
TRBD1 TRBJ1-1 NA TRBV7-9 CASSARQGWDTEAFF TGTGCCAGCAGCGCCCGACAGGGATGGGACACTGAAGCTTTCTTT